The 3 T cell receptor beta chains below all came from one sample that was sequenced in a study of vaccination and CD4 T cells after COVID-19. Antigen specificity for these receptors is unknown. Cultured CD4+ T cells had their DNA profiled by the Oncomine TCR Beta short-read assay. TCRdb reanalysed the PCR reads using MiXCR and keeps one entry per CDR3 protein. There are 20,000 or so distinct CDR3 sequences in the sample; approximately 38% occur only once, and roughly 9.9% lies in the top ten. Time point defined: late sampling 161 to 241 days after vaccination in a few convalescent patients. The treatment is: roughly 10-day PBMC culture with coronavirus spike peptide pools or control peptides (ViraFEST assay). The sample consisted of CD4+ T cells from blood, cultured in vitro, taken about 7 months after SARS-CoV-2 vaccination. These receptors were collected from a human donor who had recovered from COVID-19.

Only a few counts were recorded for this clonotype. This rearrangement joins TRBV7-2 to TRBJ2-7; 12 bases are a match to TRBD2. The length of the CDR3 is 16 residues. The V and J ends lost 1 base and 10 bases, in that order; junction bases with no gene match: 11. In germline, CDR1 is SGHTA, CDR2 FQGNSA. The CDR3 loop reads CASSLERTSGAEGQYF. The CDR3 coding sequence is TGTGCCAGCAGCTTAGAGAGGACTAGCGGGGCCGAGGGCCAGTACTTC.

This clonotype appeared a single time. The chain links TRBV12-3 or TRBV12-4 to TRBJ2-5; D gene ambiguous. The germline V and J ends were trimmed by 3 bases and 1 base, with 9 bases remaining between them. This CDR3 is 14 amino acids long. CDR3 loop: CASSFSGVQETQYF. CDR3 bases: TGTGCCAGCAGTTTCAGTGGAGTCCAAGAGACCCAGTACTTC.

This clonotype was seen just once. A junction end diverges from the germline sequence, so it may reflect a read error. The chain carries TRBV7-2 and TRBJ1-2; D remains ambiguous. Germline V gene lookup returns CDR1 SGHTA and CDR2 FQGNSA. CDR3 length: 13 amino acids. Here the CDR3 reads CVSSHGPNYGYTF. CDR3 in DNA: TGTGTCAGCAGCCACGGACCTAACTATGGCTACACCTTC.